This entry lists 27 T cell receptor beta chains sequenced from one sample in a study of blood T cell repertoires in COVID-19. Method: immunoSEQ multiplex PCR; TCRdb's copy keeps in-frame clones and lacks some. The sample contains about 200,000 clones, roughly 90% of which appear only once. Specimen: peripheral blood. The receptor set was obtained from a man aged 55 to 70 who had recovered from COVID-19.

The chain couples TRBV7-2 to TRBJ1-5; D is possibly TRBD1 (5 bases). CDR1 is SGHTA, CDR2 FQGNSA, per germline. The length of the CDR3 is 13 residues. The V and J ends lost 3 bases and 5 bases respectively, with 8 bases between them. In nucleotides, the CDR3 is TGTGCCAGCAGCTTTACCAGGGATCAGCCCCAGCATTTT. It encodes CASSFTRDQPQHF.

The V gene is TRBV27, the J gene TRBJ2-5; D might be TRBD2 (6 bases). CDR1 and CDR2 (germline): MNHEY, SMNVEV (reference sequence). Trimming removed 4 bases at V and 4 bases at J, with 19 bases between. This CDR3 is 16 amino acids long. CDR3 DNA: TGTGCCAGCAGTTCCCTCGGAGGGTCCGGACCAGAGACCCAGTACTTC. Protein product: CASSSLGGSGPETQYF.

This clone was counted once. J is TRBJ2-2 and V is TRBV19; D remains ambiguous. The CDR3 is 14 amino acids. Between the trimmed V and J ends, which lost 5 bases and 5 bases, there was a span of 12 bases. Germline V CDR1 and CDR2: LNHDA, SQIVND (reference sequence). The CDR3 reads CASSRGPPTGELFF. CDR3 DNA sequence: TGTGCCAGTAGTCGCGGCCCGCCTACCGGGGAGCTGTTTTTT.

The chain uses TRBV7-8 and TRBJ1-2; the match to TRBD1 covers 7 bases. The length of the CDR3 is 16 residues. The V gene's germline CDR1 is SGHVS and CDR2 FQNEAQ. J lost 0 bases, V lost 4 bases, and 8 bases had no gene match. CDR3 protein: CASSSRTGWPNYGYTF. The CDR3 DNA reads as TGTGCCAGCAGCTCACGGACAGGATGGCCTAACTATGGCTACACCTTC.

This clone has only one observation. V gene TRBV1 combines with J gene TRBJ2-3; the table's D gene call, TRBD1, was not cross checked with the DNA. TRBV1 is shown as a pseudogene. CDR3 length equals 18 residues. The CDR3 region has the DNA TGCACCAGCAGCCAAGTAAGCGGAGGACAGGGGAGGACAGATACGCAGTATTTT. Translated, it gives CTSSQVSGGQGRTDTQYF.

CDR3 region: CASSQQRQGSLYGYTF. The CDR3 region has the DNA TGCGCCAGCAGCCAACAACGACAGGGAAGTTTGTATGGCTACACCTTC. This chain joins TRBV4-1 and TRBJ1-2, with 7 bases that match TRBD1. From germline, CDR1 is MGHRA and CDR2 YSYEKL. This CDR3 comprises 16 residues. The J segment lost 5 bases and the V segment lost 2 bases, leaving 11 bases of the junction unmatched.

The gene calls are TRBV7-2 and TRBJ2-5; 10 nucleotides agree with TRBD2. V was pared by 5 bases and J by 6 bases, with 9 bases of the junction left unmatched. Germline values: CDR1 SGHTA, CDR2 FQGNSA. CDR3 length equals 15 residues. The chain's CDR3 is CASSRSGGAEKTQYF. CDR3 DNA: TGTGCCAGCAGCCGGAGCGGGGGGGCCGAGAAGACCCAGTACTTC.

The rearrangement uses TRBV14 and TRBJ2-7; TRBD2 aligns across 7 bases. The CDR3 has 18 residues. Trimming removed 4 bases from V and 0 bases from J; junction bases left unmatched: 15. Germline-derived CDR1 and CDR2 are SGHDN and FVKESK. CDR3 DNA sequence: TGTGCCAGCAGCCCCACGATAGAGGGCGGGAGATCCTCCTACGAGCAGTACTTC. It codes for CASSPTIEGGRSSYEQYF.

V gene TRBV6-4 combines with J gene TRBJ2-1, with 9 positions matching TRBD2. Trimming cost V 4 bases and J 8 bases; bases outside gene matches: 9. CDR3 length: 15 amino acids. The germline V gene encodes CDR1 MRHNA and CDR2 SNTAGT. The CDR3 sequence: CASSALWTSVDEQFF. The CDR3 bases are TGTGCCAGCAGTGCCCTATGGACTAGCGTGGATGAGCAGTTCTTC.

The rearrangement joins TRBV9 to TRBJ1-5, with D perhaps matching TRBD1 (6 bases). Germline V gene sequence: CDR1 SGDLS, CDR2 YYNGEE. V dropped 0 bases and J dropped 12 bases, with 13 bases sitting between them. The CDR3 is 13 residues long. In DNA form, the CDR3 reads TGTGCCAGCAGCGTAGCCGATACAGGGTACCAGCATTTT. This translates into CASSVADTGYQHF.

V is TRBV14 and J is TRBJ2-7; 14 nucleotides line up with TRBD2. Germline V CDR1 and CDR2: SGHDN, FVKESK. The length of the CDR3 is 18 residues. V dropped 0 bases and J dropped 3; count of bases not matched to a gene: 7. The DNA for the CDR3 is TGTGCCAGCAGCCAAGAAAGAGGGACTAGCGGGAGAGGCTACGAGCAGTACTTC. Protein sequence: CASSQERGTSGRGYEQYF.

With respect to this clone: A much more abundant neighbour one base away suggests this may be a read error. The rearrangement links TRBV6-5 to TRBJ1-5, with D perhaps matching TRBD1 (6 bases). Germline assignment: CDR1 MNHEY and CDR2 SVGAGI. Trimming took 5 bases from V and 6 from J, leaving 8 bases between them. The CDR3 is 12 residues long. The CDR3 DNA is TGTGCCAGCAGTCAGGGGCGTCAGCCCCAGCATTTT. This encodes CASSQGRQPQHF.

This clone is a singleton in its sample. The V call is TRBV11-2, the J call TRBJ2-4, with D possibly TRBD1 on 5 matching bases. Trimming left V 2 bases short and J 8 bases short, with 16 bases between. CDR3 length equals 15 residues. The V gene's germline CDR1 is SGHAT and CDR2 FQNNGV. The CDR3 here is CASSLNYGREYIQYF. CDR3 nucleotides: TGTGCCAGCAGCTTAAATTACGGCAGGGAATACATTCAGTACTTC.

The DNA for the CDR3 is TGTGCCAGCAGTAGACTAGCGGGGGCGGTGGAGCTGTTTTTT. It yields the protein CASSRLAGAVELFF. The chain carries TRBV3-1 (or the pseudogene TRBV3-2) and TRBJ2-2; 12 positions agree with TRBD2. The J segment lost 10 bases and the V segment lost 6 bases, leaving 6 bases of the junction unmatched. Germline lookup yields CDR1 LGHDT and CDR2 YNNKEL (reference sequence). The CDR3 totals 14 residues.

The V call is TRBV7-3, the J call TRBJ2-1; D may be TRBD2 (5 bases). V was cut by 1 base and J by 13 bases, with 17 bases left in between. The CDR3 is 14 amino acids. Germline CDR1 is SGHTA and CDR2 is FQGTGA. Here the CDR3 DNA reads TGTGCCAGCAGCTTAAATCCCACGGGGTCTACACAGTTCTTC. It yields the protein CASSLNPTGSTQFF.

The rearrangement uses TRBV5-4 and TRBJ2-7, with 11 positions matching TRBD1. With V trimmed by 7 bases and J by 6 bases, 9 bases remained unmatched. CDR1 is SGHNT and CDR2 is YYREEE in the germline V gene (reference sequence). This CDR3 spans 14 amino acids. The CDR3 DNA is TGTGCCAGCGGCCGGGACAGGGGGTTCGGCGAGCAGTACTTC. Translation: CASGRDRGFGEQYF.

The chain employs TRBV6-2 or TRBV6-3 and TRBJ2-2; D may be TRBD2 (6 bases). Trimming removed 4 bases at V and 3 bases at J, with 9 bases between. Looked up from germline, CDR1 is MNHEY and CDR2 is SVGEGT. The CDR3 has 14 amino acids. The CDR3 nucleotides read TGTGCCAGCAGTTCCGGGAGCGACACCGGGGAGCTGTTTTTT. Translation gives CASSSGSDTGELFF.

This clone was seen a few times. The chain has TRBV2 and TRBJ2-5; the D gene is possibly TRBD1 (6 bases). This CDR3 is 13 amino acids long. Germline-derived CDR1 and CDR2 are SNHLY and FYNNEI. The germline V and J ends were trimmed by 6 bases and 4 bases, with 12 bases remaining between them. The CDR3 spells CASSANRAETQYF. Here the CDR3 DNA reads TGTGCCAGCAGCGCAAACAGGGCAGAGACCCAGTACTTC.

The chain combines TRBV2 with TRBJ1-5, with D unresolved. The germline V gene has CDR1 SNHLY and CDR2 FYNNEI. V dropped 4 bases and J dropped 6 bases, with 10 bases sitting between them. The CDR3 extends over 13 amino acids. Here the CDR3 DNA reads TGTGCCAGCAGTGGACTCATGCCTCAGCCCCAGCATTTT. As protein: CASSGLMPQPQHF. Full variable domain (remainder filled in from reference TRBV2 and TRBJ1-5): EPEVTQTPSHQVTQMGQEVILRCVPISNHLYFYWYRQILGQKVEFLVSFYNNEISEKSEIFDDQFSVERPDGSNFTLKIRSTKLEDSAMYFCASSGLMPQPQHFGDGTRLSIL.

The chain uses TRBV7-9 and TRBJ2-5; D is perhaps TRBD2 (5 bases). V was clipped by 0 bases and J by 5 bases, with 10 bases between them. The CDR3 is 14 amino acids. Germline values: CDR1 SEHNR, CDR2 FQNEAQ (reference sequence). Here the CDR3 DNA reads TGTGCCAGCAGCTTAGCGGGTGGACTGGAGACCCAGTACTTC. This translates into CASSLAGGLETQYF.

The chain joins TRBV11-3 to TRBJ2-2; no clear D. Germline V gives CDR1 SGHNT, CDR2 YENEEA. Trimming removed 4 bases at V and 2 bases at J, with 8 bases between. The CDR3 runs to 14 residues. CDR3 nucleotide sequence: TGTGCCAGCAGCTCCTCTTTTAACACCGGGGAGCTGTTTTTT. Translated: CASSSSFNTGELFF. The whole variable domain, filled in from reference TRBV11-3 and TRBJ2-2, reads EAGVVQSPRYKIIEKKQPVAFWCNPISGHNTLYWYLQNLGQGPELLIRYENEEAVDDSQLPKDRFSAERLKGVDSTLKIQPAELGDSAVYLCASSSSFNTGELFFGEGSRLTVL.

CDR3: CATSSGDQPQHF. DNA of the CDR3: TGTGCCACCTCTTCCGGGGATCAGCCCCAGCATTTT. V is TRBV27 and J is TRBJ1-5; D uncertain. Germline V gives CDR1 MNHEY, CDR2 SMNVEV (reference sequence). This CDR3 region has 12 residues. The ends were cut back, 10 bases at V and 5 bases at J, with 12 bases in the middle.

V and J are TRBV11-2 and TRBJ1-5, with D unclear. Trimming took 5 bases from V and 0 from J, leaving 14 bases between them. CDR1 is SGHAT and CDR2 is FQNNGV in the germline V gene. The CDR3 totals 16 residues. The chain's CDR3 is CASSAHSGYSNQPQHF. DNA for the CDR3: TGTGCCAGCAGCGCCCACTCCGGTTATAGCAATCAGCCCCAGCATTTT.

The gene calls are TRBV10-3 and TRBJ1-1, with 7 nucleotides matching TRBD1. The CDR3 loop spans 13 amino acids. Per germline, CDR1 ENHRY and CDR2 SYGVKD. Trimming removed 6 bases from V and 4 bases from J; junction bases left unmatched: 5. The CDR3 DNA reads TGTGCCATCAGGGCTACAGGGGTCACTGAAGCTTTCTTT. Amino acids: CAIRATGVTEAFF.

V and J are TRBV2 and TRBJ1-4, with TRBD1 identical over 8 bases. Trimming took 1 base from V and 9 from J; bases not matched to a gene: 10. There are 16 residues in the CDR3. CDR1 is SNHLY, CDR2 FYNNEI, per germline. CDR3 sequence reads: CASSEELQGVGKKLFF. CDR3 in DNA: TGTGCCAGCAGTGAAGAGCTACAGGGGGTTGGGAAAAAACTGTTTTTT.

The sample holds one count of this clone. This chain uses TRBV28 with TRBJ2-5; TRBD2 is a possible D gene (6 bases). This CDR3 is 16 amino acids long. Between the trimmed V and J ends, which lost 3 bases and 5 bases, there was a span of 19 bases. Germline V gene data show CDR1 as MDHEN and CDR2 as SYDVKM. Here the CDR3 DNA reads TGTGCCAGCAGTTTGGAGGGAGGCCGGGTTATGGAGACCCAGTACTTC. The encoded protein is CASSLEGGRVMETQYF. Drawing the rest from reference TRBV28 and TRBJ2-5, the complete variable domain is DVKVTQSSRYLVKRTGEKVFLECVQDMDHENMFWYRQDPGLGLRLIYFSYDVKMKEKGDIPEGYSVSREKKERFSLILESASTNQTSMYLCASSLEGGRVMETQYFGPGTRLLVL.

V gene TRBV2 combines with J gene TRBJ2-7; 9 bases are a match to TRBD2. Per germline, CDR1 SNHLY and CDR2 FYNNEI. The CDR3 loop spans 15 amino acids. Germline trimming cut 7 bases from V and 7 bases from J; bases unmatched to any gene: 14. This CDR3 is CASKFLREGRREQYF. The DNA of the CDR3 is TGTGCCAGCAAATTTCTGCGGGAGGGCCGCAGGGAGCAGTACTTC.